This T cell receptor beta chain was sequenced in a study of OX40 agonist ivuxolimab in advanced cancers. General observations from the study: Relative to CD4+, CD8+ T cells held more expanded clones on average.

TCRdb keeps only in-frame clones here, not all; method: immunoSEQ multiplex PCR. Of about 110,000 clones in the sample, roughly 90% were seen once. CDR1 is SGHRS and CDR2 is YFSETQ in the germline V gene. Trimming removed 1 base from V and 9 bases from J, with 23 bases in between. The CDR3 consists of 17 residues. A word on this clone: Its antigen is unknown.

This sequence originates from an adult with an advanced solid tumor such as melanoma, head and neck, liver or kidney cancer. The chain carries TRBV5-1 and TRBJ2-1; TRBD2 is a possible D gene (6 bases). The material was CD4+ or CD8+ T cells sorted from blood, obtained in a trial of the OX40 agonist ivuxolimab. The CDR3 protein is CASSLLGGGPGVVEQFF. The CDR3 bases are TGCGCCAGCAGCTTGCTGGGGGGTGGGCCCGGGGTGGTTGAGCAGTTCTTC.